This entry describes one T cell receptor (beta chain). Its matching antigen is unknown. Sequence at one end of the junction differs from germline and may be a read error. CDR3 size: 14 residues. CDR1 is SGHRS and CDR2 is YFSETQ in the germline V gene. This sample was taken from a study of post-analysis software for immune sequencing data. Study background: Relapsing-remitting, secondary progressive and progressive-relapsing multiple sclerosis were all included among the disease courses. Study-level findings and limits: When the samples were clustered directly with F measure, those that had been prepared in the same batch showed strong co-clustering. Significantly lower normalized Chao1 diversity was found in patients with multiple sclerosis relative to controls. When patients were compared with controls, 5 or 6 TRBV segments were more frequent, TRBV5-6, TRBV5-1 and TRBV20-1 among them.

Unique molecular identifiers were present in the TCR beta cDNA libraries. T cells numbering roughly 0.85 to 11 million gave rise to 500,000 to 600,000 cDNA molecules. TCRdb itself ran the PCR reads through MiXCR, one entry per CDR3 protein. The table includes 400,000 to 500,000 distinct CDR3 sequences, 39% detected once. The sequenced sample consisted of blood. The chain links TRBV5-1 to TRBJ1-1; 8 bases fit TRBD1. The source of this sequence is a girl under 10 years old with multiple sclerosis. The CDR3 DNA sequence: TGCGCCAGCAGCGTGGACAGGGTGAACACTGGAGCTTTCTTT. Protein sequence: CASSVDRVNTGAFF.